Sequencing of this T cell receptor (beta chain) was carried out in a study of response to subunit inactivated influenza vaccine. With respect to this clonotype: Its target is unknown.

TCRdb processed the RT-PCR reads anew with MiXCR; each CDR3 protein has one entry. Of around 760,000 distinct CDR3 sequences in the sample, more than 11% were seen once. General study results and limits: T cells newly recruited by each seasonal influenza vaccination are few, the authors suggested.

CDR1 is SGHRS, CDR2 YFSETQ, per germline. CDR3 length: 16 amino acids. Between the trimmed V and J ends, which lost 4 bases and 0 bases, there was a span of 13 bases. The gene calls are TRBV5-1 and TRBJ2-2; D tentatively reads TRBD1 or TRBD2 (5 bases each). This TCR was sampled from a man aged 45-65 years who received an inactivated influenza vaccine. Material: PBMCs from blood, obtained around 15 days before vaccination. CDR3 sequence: CASSASGRTNTGELFF. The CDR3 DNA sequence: TGCGCCAGCAGCGCATCGGGACGGACGAACACCGGGGAGCTGTTTTTT.